This TCR beta chain was recorded in a study of blood T cell repertoires in COVID-19. The germline gives CDR1 LGHDT, CDR2 YNNKEL (reference sequence). Deletions cut 4 bases from V and 4 bases from J, with 11 bases between. The CDR3 runs to 15 residues. Data came from immunoSEQ multiplex PCR; TCRdb stores just in-frame clones and leaves some out. The top ten clones hold roughly 4.3% of a sample with 85,000 to 120,000 clones, about nine tenths of them seen once. The specimen was peripheral blood. This clonotype was obtained from a man younger than 30 with acute or convalescent COVID-19. The chain employs TRBV3-1 (or the pseudogene TRBV3-2) and TRBJ1-6; the D gene is possibly TRBD1 (6 bases). The CDR3 DNA sequence: TGTGCCAGCAGCCTCTTCAGGGGTTATAATTCACCCCTCCACTTT. It is translated as CASSLFRGYNSPLHF.